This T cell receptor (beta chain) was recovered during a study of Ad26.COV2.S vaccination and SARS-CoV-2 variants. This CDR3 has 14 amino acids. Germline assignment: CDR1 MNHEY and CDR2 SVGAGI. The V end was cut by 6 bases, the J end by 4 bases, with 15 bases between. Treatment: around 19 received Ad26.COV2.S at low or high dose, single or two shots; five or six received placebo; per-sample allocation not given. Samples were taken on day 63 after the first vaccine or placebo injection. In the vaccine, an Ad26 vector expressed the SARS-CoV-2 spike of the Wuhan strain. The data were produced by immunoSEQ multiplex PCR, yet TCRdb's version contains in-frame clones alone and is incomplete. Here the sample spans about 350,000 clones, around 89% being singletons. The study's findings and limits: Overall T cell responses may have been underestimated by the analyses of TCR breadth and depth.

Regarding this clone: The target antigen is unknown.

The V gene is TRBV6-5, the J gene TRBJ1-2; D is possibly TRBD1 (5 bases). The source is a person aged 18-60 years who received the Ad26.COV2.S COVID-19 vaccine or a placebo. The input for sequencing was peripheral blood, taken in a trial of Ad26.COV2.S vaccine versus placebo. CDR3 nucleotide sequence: TGTGCCAGCAGAGCGCAAGGGACCTCCTATGGCTACACCTTC. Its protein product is CASRAQGTSYGYTF.